This record covers a single T cell receptor (beta chain). Its specificity is not known. These data are taken from a study of PD-1 blockade in classical Hodgkin lymphoma. TCRdb's copy holds only in-frame clones and misses some; the assay was immunoSEQ multiplex PCR. The profile covers about 93,000 clones, with approximately 78% appearing a single time and 9.4% taken by the ten largest. Study observations and caveats: By C4D1, diversity of CD4+ TCRs had risen significantly, whereas that of CD8+ TCRs had not. Reported findings placed baseline TCR diversity lower in newly diagnosed patients (compared with healthy donors).

Time point in this sample: cycle 4 day 1 (C4D1), after 6 weeks of nivolumab. Each of the patients experienced relapse following autologous stem cell transplantation, and their brentuximab vedotin exposure differed. The receptor comes from a human donor with classical Hodgkin lymphoma. The sequences come from peripheral blood mononuclear cells (PBMCs), collected before the fourth cycle of nivolumab.

The CDR3 here is CASSLVGRGLFQPQHF. CDR3 DNA: TGTGCCAGCAGTTTAGTCGGCAGGGGGCTCTTTCAGCCCCAGCATTTT. This rearrangement joins TRBV28 to TRBJ1-5; TRBD1 agrees at 8 bases. V shed 2 bases and J 6 bases; nucleotides not matched to a gene: 9. In germline, CDR1 is MDHEN, CDR2 SYDVKM. The CDR3 is 16 amino acids.